This T cell receptor (beta chain) was retrieved from a study of tumor-infiltrating lymphocytes in primary liver carcinoma. General study points: Tumors carried a top-250-clone fraction significantly exceeding that of blood (p = 0.039).

Co-extracted RNA and DNA came from 20-30 mg of unsorted bulk tissue. Primary liver carcinomas in the patients were surgically resected. A primer in the constant region served to generate TCR beta cDNA from about 470 ng of total RNA. Three rounds of nested multiplex PCR with slightly modified ARM-PCR produced TCR beta libraries. Investigators reported that the first two PCR rounds, at approximately 11 cycles each, used TRBV1-TRBV30 forward primers with a C-beta reverse primer. TCRdb reanalysed the multiplex PCR reads using MiXCR and keeps one entry per CDR3 protein. The table lists fewer than 200,000 distinct CDR3 sequences, about 82% of them singletons. This CDR3 is built from 16 residues. The germline V gene encodes CDR1 MDHEN and CDR2 SYDVKM. On this clonotype: Its antigen is not identified. A much larger clone sits a single nucleotide away, making a read error possible.

The sequence derives from a man aged 40-49 years with primary liver carcinoma and hepatitis B virus infection. Input material: tumor tissue from primary liver carcinoma. This sequence joins TRBV28 and TRBJ2-7; D is possibly TRBD1 (6 bases). CDR3 sequence (DNA): TGTGCCACCAGTCCGATTGGGACACTTAAGGCCTACGAGCAGTACTTC. Protein sequence: CATSPIGTLKAYEQYF.